The TCR beta chain described here comes from a study of blood T cell repertoires in COVID-19. CDR1 is MNHEY and CDR2 is SVGAGI in the germline V gene. The length of the CDR3 is 13 residues. V dropped 6 bases and J dropped 3 bases, with 11 bases sitting between them. Study members were between roughly 18 and 89 years old and lived in 24 US regions. Source study methods: Amplifying reference gene primers gave estimates of nucleated cell counts. The data were produced by immunoSEQ multiplex PCR, yet TCRdb's version contains in-frame clones alone and is incomplete. D and trimming come from the DNA, and the V and J calls and clone size come from that table. The sample lists about 240,000 clones, approximately 88% occurring once.

The receptor comes from a woman in her twenties or thirties with acute COVID-19. The specimen sequenced was PBMCs or T cells enriched from blood (not recorded which). The chain uses TRBV6-5 and TRBJ1-1; D not resolved. CDR3 region: CASSSRKDTEAFF. The CDR3 DNA reads TGTGCCAGCAGCTCCAGGAAGGACACTGAAGCTTTCTTT.